Below are 5 T cell receptor beta chains sequenced from a single sample in a study of Graves' ophthalmopathy and Graves' hyperthyroidism. RNA served as the template for amplifying TCR beta CDR3 regions. HTBI primers served in a first-round RT-PCR, which a second-round multiplex PCR followed. TCRdb fed the multiplex PCR reads into MiXCR, producing one record per CDR3 protein. Of fewer than 250,000 distinct CDR3 sequences listed, just under 30% are singletons. The specimen sequenced was peripheral blood. These receptors were taken from a man in his fifties with Graves' ophthalmopathy.

V usage is TRBV9 and J usage is TRBJ1-6; TRBD1 matches 7 bases. The CDR3 length is 13 residues. Per germline, CDR1 SGDLS and CDR2 YYNGEE. J gave up 8 bases and V 4 bases, and 3 bases lay outside the gene matches. The CDR3 sequence: CASSRQGDSPLHF. The DNA for the CDR3 is TGTGCCAGCAGCCGACAGGGAGATTCACCCCTCCACTTT.

The V call is TRBV27, the J call TRBJ2-7; D perhaps matches TRBD1 (5 bases). Germline values: CDR1 MNHEY, CDR2 SMNVEV (reference sequence). The CDR3 is made up of 14 amino acids. V was trimmed by 3 bases and J by 0 bases, leaving 9 bases between them. CDR3 protein: CASSFLDSSYEQYF. CDR3 DNA: TGTGCCAGCAGTTTTTTAGACAGCTCCTACGAGCAGTACTTC.

This clonotype was picked up many times. The CDR3 coding sequence is TGCGCCAGCAGCTTGGGCGTCAGAAGTAACTACGAGCAGTACTTC. Translation: CASSLGVRSNYEQYF. The rearrangement joins TRBV5-1 to TRBJ2-7; no definite D call. The CDR3 spans 15 residues. Germline-derived CDR1 and CDR2 are SGHRS and YFSETQ. Trimming took 0 bases from V and 3 from J, leaving 13 bases between them.

This clonotype was counted many times. The rearrangement joins TRBV27 to TRBJ2-2; D gene unclear. V was pared by 8 bases and J by 3 bases, with 7 bases between. There are 12 residues in the CDR3. Germline V gene data show CDR1 as MNHEY and CDR2 as SMNVEV (reference sequence). The CDR3 DNA reads TGTGCCAGCTCACACGACACCGGGGAGCTGTTTTTT. Translation gives CASSHDTGELFF.

The chain recombines TRBV20-1 with TRBJ2-7, with 12 bases fitting TRBD2. The CDR3 covers 14 residues. The germline V gene has CDR1 DFQATT and CDR2 SNEGSKA (reference sequence). The V segment lost 5 bases and the J segment 3 bases; nucleotides outside the gene matches: 5. CDR3 coding DNA: TGCAGTGCTTCCCAGACTAGCGGGAGCTACGAGCAGTACTTC. Its translation: CSASQTSGSYEQYF.